The entry that follows covers one T cell receptor (beta chain) sequence. Its specificity is unknown. This sample stems from a study of breast tumors, draining lymph nodes, adjacent tissues. TCRdb re-derived calls from the multiplex PCR reads in MiXCR, one entry per CDR3 protein. The repertoire consists of approximately 300,000 distinct CDR3 sequences, with around 30% occurring once and the leading ten covering around 1%. Study observations and caveats: Tumor TCR diversity was below lymph nodes but above nontumor tissue. Luminal-like breast cancer showed significantly greater tumor-nontumor repertoire similarity than basal-like breast cancer did. Most tumor T cells seemingly derive from lymph node, then expand in tumor.

The CDR3 contains 17 residues. The germline V gene has CDR1 SGHTA and CDR2 FQGNSA. V dropped 0 bases and J dropped 5 bases, with 19 bases sitting between them. Axillary draining lymph nodes of breast cancer patients supplied the node samples. Sequences were obtained from axillary lymph node tissue. This rearrangement joins TRBV7-2 to TRBJ2-5; TRBD1 might be the D (6 bases). The sequence was collected from a female donor with breast cancer. Some clones in this sample may be carry-over from other donors' samples. CDR3 protein: CASSLAGTGNTGETQYF. As DNA, the CDR3 is TGTGCCAGCAGCTTAGCCGGAACAGGGAACACCGGGGAGACCCAGTACTTC.